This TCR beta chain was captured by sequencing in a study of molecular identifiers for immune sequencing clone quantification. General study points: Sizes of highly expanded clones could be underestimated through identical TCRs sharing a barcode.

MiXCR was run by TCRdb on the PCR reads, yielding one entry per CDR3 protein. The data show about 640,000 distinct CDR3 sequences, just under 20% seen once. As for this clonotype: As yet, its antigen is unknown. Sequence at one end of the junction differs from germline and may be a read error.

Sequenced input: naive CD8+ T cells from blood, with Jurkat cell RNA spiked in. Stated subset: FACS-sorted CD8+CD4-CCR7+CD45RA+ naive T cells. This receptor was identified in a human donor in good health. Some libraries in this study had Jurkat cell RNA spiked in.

CDR3: CASSLVIREQYF. The CDR3 DNA sequence: TGTGCTAGCAGCTTAGTGATAAGGGAGCAGTACTTC. This rearrangement joins TRBV7-7 to TRBJ2-7; unclear D gene. This CDR3 contains 12 residues. Germline V CDR1 and CDR2: SSHAT, FNYEAQ (reference sequence).